The 14 T cell receptor beta chains below come from one sample, sequenced in a study of CD8 T cells in Susac syndrome. RNA totalling about 0.45 to 1 ug underwent reverse transcription with random hexamers. TCRdb fed the immunoSEQ multiplex PCR reads into MiXCR, producing one record per CDR3 protein. The sample consists of roughly 180,000 distinct CDR3 sequences, 80% to 95% of them appearing once. Sequencing input: CD4+ T cells from PBMCs. The receptors derive from a human donor with multiple sclerosis.

J is TRBJ1-1 and V is TRBV20-1; D may be TRBD1 (5 bases). The CDR3 totals 13 residues. Germline V CDR1 and CDR2: DFQATT, SNEGSKA (reference sequence). The V gene lost 3 bases and the J gene lost 5 bases, with 13 bases spanning the gap. The DNA for the CDR3 is TGCAGTGCTAGGGACTTCCGGGGGACTGAAGCTTTCTTT. Protein: CSARDFRGTEAFF.

The chain employs TRBV11-2 and TRBJ1-1; no clear D gene. Germline CDR1 is SGHAT and CDR2 is FQNNGV. The CDR3 has 15 amino acids. V dropped 2 bases and J dropped 0 bases, with 10 bases sitting between them. CDR3 protein: CASSLLRAMNTEAFF. The CDR3 DNA sequence: TGTGCCAGCAGCTTACTTCGAGCGATGAACACTGAAGCTTTCTTT.

This chain uses TRBV2 with TRBJ1-5, with 8 bases matching TRBD1. V lost 0 bases and J lost 6; bases outside the gene matches: 7. This CDR3 region has 16 residues. Germline V lookup: CDR1 SNHLY, CDR2 FYNNEI. Here the CDR3 reads CASSEAGQGLGQPQHF. CDR3 DNA sequence: TGTGCCAGCAGTGAAGCAGGACAGGGTTTGGGTCAGCCCCAGCATTTT.

The genes are TRBV28 and TRBJ2-7; 10 nucleotides align to TRBD1. With V trimmed by 6 bases and J by 3 bases, 2 bases remained unmatched. The CDR3 extends over 13 amino acids. Germline assignment: CDR1 MDHEN and CDR2 SYDVKM. The CDR3, as DNA: TGTGCCAGCAGGGGACAGGGGTACTACGAGCAGTACTTC. Encoded protein: CASRGQGYYEQYF.

In DNA form, the CDR3 reads TGTGCCAGCAGCCCCGACAGTTCCTATGGCTACACCTTC. Amino acids: CASSPDSSYGYTF. The chain recombines TRBV7-2 with TRBJ1-2; the D gene is possibly TRBD1 (5 bases). The CDR3 has 13 amino acids. Trimming removed 5 bases at V and 4 bases at J, with 11 bases between. Per the germline V gene, CDR1 is SGHTA and CDR2 is FQGNSA.

This chain uses TRBV23-1 with TRBJ1-6, with 10 positions matching TRBD1. TRBV23-1 is an ORF, with its function uncertain. The V segment lost 8 bases and the J segment 6 bases; nucleotides outside the gene matches: 4. The CDR3 has 14 amino acids. The CDR3 DNA reads TGCGCCAGCGGCCGGGACAGGGGTAATTCACCCCTCCACTTT. It codes for CASGRDRGNSPLHF.

This clonotype has just a few counts. This chain joins TRBV6-2 or TRBV6-3 and TRBJ2-6; D unresolved. Trimming left V 5 bases short and J 0 bases short, with 5 bases between. The CDR3 covers 14 residues. In germline, CDR1 is MNHEY, CDR2 SVGEGT. The DNA of the CDR3 is TGTGCCAGCAGTCACAACTCTGGGGCCAACGTCCTGACTTTC. Encoded protein: CASSHNSGANVLTF.

V is TRBV7-6 and J is TRBJ2-7; D might be TRBD1 (7 bases). V lost 5 bases to trimming and J lost 7 bases, with 15 bases between them. Germline CDR1 and CDR2: SGHVS and FNYEAQ. This CDR3 region has 13 residues. Here the CDR3 DNA reads TGTGCCAGCAGCCCCAGGGGGGCGGAAGAGCAGTACTTC. Amino acid sequence: CASSPRGAEEQYF.

With regard to this clonotype: A junction boundary mismatches the germline segment, possibly from a read error. This chain joins TRBV5-1 and TRBJ2-2; 7 nucleotides line up with TRBD1. Germline V CDR1 and CDR2: SGHRS, YFSETQ. The CDR3 runs 16 residues. CDR3 sequence: CTSKLLPTGRNGELFF. CDR3 in DNA: TGCACCAGCAAGCTACTTCCGACAGGGCGGAACGGGGAGCTGTTTTTT.

The chain joins TRBV19 to TRBJ1-2, with D possibly TRBD1 on 5 matching bases. CDR3 size: 10 residues. Trimming cost V 11 bases and J 7 bases, with 11 bases left between them. The germline V gene has CDR1 LNHDA and CDR2 SQIVND (reference sequence). CDR3: CAGGERGYTF. The CDR3 nucleotides read TGTGCCGGAGGGGAGCGTGGCTACACCTTC.

The sample holds one count of this clonotype. The V call is TRBV9, the J call TRBJ2-3; 7 bases map to TRBD2. The CDR3 length is 16 residues. Germline-derived CDR1 and CDR2 are SGDLS and YYNGEE. With V trimmed by 2 bases and J by 2 bases, 8 bases remained unmatched. The CDR3 loop reads CASSVGAGRITDTQYF. CDR3 sequence (DNA): TGTGCCAGCAGCGTGGGAGCGGGAAGAATCACAGATACGCAGTATTTT.

This rearrangement joins TRBV18 to TRBJ2-7; 9 bases line up with TRBD1. V dropped 5 bases and J dropped 4; count of bases not matched to a gene: 12. CDR1 is KGHSH and CDR2 is LQKENI in the germline V gene. The CDR3 has 16 residues. As DNA, the CDR3 is TGTGCCAGCTCATCACTGCGGGACAGGGCGATATACGAGCAGTACTTC. It codes for CASSSLRDRAIYEQYF.

CDR3 bases: TGCGCCAGCAGCTTCCAGGGGCCGTCTCAGAACTATGGCTACACCTTC. Translated, it gives CASSFQGPSQNYGYTF. The chain combines TRBV5-1 with TRBJ1-2, with a weak D call TRBD1 (6 bases). The germline CDR1 and CDR2 sequences are SGHRS and YFSETQ. V lost 2 bases and J lost 2, with 16 bases in between. CDR3 length: 16 amino acids.

This chain links TRBV29-1 with TRBJ1-2; D unclear. The germline V gene encodes CDR1 SQVTM and CDR2 ANQGSEA. V was clipped by 4 bases and J by 3 bases, with 9 bases between them. The CDR3 is made up of 12 amino acids. The CDR3 spells CSVGSADYGYTF. For the CDR3, the DNA is TGCAGCGTTGGTTCGGCGGACTATGGCTACACCTTC.